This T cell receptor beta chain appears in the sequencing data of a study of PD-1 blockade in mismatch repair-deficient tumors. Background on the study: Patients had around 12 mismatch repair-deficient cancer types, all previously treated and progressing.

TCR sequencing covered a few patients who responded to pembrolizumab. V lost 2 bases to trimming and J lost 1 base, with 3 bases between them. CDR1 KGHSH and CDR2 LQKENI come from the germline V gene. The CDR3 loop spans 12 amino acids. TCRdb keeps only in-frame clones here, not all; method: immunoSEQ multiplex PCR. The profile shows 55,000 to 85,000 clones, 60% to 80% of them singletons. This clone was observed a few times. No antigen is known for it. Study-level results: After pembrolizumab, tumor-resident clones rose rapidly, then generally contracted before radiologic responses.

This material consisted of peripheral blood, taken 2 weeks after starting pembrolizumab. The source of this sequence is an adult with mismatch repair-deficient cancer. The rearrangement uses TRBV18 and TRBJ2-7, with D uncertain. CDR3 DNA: TGTGCCAGCTCACCAGGATCCTACGAGCAGTACTTC. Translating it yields CASSPGSYEQYF.